Below are 2 T cell receptor beta chains sequenced from a single sample in a study of T cells in Graves' hyperthyroidism and ophthalmopathy. There were TCR beta CDR3 regions amplified from RNA transcripts. Primed by the HTBI set, a first-round RT-PCR was run on the TCR CDR3. TCRdb re-derived calls from the multiplex PCR reads in MiXCR, one entry per CDR3 protein. The data contain about 350,000 distinct CDR3 sequences, roughly 18% of them singletons. The sequenced sample consisted of blood. These receptors were collected from a woman aged 40 to 49 with Graves' ophthalmopathy.

J is TRBJ2-7 and V is TRBV3-1; the D gene could be TRBD1 or TRBD2 (5 bases each). The CDR3 has 15 amino acids. Germline values: CDR1 LGHDT, CDR2 YNNKEL (reference sequence). V lost 2 bases and J 1 base, leaving 12 bases between the germline ends. CDR3 sequence (DNA): TGTGCCAGCAGCCAATCGGGGCGTGCTTCCTACGAGCAGTACTTC. Translation gives CASSQSGRASYEQYF.

This clonotype was picked up many times. V and J are TRBV9 and TRBJ2-7; a possible D gene is TRBD1 (5 bases). The CDR3 extends over 13 amino acids. Trimming took off 4 bases at V and 2 bases at J, with 10 bases between the two ends. Germline-derived CDR1 and CDR2 are SGDLS and YYNGEE. DNA for the CDR3: TGTGCCAGCAGCCCTACAGGCCCCTACGAGCAGTACTTC. Its translation is CASSPTGPYEQYF. The variable domain in full, completed from reference TRBV9 and TRBJ2-7, reads DSGVTQTPKHLITATGQRVTLRCSPRSGDLSVYWYQQSLDQGLQFLIQYYNGEERAKGNILERFSAQQFPDLHSELNLSSLELGDSALYFCASSPTGPYEQYFGPGTRLTVT.